The T cell receptor beta chain under discussion was sequenced for a study of blood T cell repertoires in COVID-19. Study as a whole: Samples representing acute and convalescent COVID-19 were sourced from the United States, Italy and Spain. From T cells, B-cell-depleted T cells, or PBMCs came the material, which was cDNA or gDNA.

The CDR3 loop spans 14 amino acids. CDR1 LNHNV and CDR2 YYDKDF come from the germline V gene (reference sequence). V trimming: 2 bases; J trimming: 2 bases; junction bases outside the gene matches: 3. As originally analysed: Amplification of reference gene primers provided the estimated nucleated cell counts. Assay used: immunoSEQ multiplex PCR; TCRdb lists only in-frame clones, some missing. The V and J calls and clone size come from that table; D and trimming were worked out from the DNA. Of tens of thousands of clones listed, 84% are singletons. V usage is TRBV15 and J usage is TRBJ2-7; TRBD1 matches 7 bases. This clonotype originated in a man over 45 with acute or convalescent COVID-19. What was sequenced was peripheral blood. CDR3 region: CATSRPGTAYEQYF. CDR3 coding DNA: TGTGCCACCAGCAGACCCGGGACAGCCTACGAGCAGTACTTC.